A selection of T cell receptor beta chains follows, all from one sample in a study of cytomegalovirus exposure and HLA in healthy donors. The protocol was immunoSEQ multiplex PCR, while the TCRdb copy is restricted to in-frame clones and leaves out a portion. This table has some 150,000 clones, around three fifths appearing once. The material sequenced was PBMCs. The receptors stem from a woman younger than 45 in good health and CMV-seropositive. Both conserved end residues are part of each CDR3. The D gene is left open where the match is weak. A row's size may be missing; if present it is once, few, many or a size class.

CDR3aa: CASTPGGNFQPQHF
CDR3nt: TGTGCCAGCACCCCGGGAGGTAACTTTCAGCCCCAGCATTTT
d_gene: -
v_gene: TRBV28
j_gene: TRBJ1-5
abundance: -

CDR3aa: CASSLRGSYGYTF
CDR3nt: TGTGCCAGCAGTTTGCGGGGTAGCTATGGCTACACCTTC
d_gene: -
v_gene: TRBV27
j_gene: TRBJ1-2
abundance: -

CDR3aa: CASSSDRGAYNSPLHF
CDR3nt: TGTGCCAGCAGCTCCGACAGGGGCGCATATAATTCACCCCTCCACTTT
d_gene: TRBD1
v_gene: TRBV7-9
j_gene: TRBJ1-6
abundance: -

CDR3aa: CASDSAGGYGYTF
CDR3nt: TGTGCCAGCGACTCTGCGGGCGGCTATGGCTACACCTTC
d_gene: -
v_gene: TRBV11-2
j_gene: TRBJ1-2
abundance: few

CDR3aa: CASSAQGPDTQYF
CDR3nt: TGTGCCAGCAGCGCACAGGGTCCAGATACGCAGTATTTT
d_gene: -
v_gene: TRBV9
j_gene: TRBJ2-3
abundance: -

CDR3aa: CASSLGVGSYGYTF
CDR3nt: TGTGCCAGCAGCTTAGGGGTTGGGAGCTATGGCTACACCTTC
d_gene: -
v_gene: TRBV13
j_gene: TRBJ1-2
abundance: -

CDR3aa: CASSPRVGSYEQYF
CDR3nt: TGTGCCAGCAGCCCCCGTGTTGGGAGCTACGAGCAGTACTTC
d_gene: -
v_gene: TRBV5-6
j_gene: TRBJ2-7
abundance: -

CDR3aa: CASSSVKGQGAQEQYF
CDR3nt: TGCGCCAGCAGCTCCGTTAAGGGACAGGGGGCGCAAGAGCAGTACTTC
d_gene: TRBD1
v_gene: TRBV5-1
j_gene: TRBJ2-7
abundance: once

CDR3aa: CASSVVPLSQTFF
CDR3nt: TGTGCCAGCAGCGTAGTCCCCCTATCCCAAACTTTCTTT
d_gene: -
v_gene: TRBV9
j_gene: TRBJ1-1
abundance: -

CDR3aa: CASRPGTGANQPQHF
CDR3nt: TGTGCCAGCAGACCCGGGACAGGGGCTAATCAGCCCCAGCATTTT
d_gene: TRBD1
v_gene: TRBV27
j_gene: TRBJ1-5
abundance: -

CDR3aa: CASSRTGTGREQYF
CDR3nt: TGTGCCAGCAGCCGCACCGGGACAGGGAGGGAGCAGTACTTC
d_gene: TRBD1
v_gene: TRBV11-3
j_gene: TRBJ2-7
abundance: few

CDR3aa: CASSGTSYGYTF
CDR3nt: TGTGCCAGCAGTGGTACCAGTTATGGCTACACCTTC
d_gene: -
v_gene: TRBV2
j_gene: TRBJ1-2
abundance: -

CDR3aa: CASSQDWALETQYF
CDR3nt: TGTGCCAGCAGCCAAGATTGGGCACTAGAGACCCAGTACTTC
d_gene: -
v_gene: TRBV4-2
j_gene: TRBJ2-5
abundance: -

CDR3aa: CASSSHHRSYEQYF
CDR3nt: TGTGCCAGCAGCTCCCATCATCGGTCCTACGAGCAGTACTTC
d_gene: -
v_gene: TRBV5-8
j_gene: TRBJ2-7
abundance: -

CDR3aa: CASSEQQVMGNTIYF
CDR3nt: TGTGCCAGCAGTGAGCAACAGGTTATGGGAAACACCATATATTTT
d_gene: -
v_gene: TRBV2
j_gene: TRBJ1-3
abundance: -

CDR3aa: CASSGWPSGVVEQYF
CDR3nt: TGTGCCAGCAGTGGGTGGCCTAGCGGGGTGGTCGAGCAGTACTTC
d_gene: TRBD2
v_gene: TRBV2
j_gene: TRBJ2-7
abundance: -

CDR3aa: CASSFRGGFSTQYF
CDR3nt: TGTGCCAGCAGCTTTAGGGGGGGATTTTCGACCCAGTACTTC
d_gene: -
v_gene: TRBV9
j_gene: TRBJ2-5
abundance: -

CDR3aa: CASSLGQGMNTEAFF
CDR3nt: TGCGCCAGCAGCTTGGGACAAGGAATGAACACTGAAGCTTTCTTT
d_gene: -
v_gene: TRBV5-1
j_gene: TRBJ1-1
abundance: few

CDR3aa: CASSRSTMETQYF
CDR3nt: TGTGCCAGCAGCCGTAGTACTATGGAGACCCAGTACTTC
d_gene: -
v_gene: TRBV7-6
j_gene: TRBJ2-5
abundance: -

CDR3aa: CASSDRGHGYTF
CDR3nt: TGTGCCAGCAGTGACCGGGGTCATGGCTACACCTTC
d_gene: -
v_gene: TRBV2
j_gene: TRBJ1-2
abundance: few

CDR3aa: CASSLRDSSYEQYF
CDR3nt: TGTGCCAGCAGCTTAAGGGACAGTTCCTACGAGCAGTACTTC
d_gene: TRBD1
v_gene: TRBV7-6
j_gene: TRBJ2-7
abundance: few

CDR3aa: CASSIGRGRDTQYF
CDR3nt: TGTGCCAGTAGTATAGGCAGGGGGCGTGATACGCAGTATTTT
d_gene: TRBD1
v_gene: TRBV19
j_gene: TRBJ2-3
abundance: -

CDR3aa: CASSQYGANVLTF
CDR3nt: TGTGCCAGCTCACAGTACGGGGCCAACGTCCTGACTTTC
d_gene: -
v_gene: TRBV2
j_gene: TRBJ2-6
abundance: few